A selection of T cell receptor beta chains follows, all from one sample in a study of blood T cell repertoires in COVID-19. Profiled with immunoSEQ multiplex PCR; TCRdb holds only in-frame clones, not every one. The sample records 95,000 to 150,000 clones, roughly 84% being singletons. Sample: PBMCs or T cells enriched from blood (not recorded which). These TCRs come from a woman aged 25-40 years who had recovered from COVID-19. CDR3s include the opening cysteine and the closing phenylalanine or tryptophan. Fields, in order: D gene, V gene, J gene, clone size, CDR3 DNA, CDR3 protein. A D gene is named only where the DNA matches it firmly. Not all rows give a size; the values are once, few, many and, for expanded clones, a class.

-,TRBV13,TRBJ1-1,-,TGTGCCAGCAGCCCCGCAGGGTGGAACACTGAAGCTTTCTTT,CASSPAGWNTEAFF
-,TRBV24-1,TRBJ2-5,-,TGTGCCACCAGTGATCACCGAGACACCACGGGGGAGACCCAGTACTTC,CATSDHRDTTGETQYF
-,TRBV28,TRBJ2-6,-,TGTGCCAGCAGTTCACCTCTGGGCCTCTCTGGGGCCAACGTCCTGACTTTC,CASSSPLGLSGANVLTF
-,TRBV9,TRBJ2-1,-,TGTGCCAGCAGCGTAGCTCCGAGCTCCTACAATGAGCAGTTCTTC,CASSVAPSSYNEQFF
-,TRBV28,TRBJ2-2,once,TGTGCCAGCAGTTCCCCCACTAGCCCACGAACGAACACCGGGGAGCTGTTTTTT,CASSSPTSPRTNTGELFF
-,TRBV13,TRBJ2-1,-,TGTGCCAGCAGCTCGCGTGGGCGGACTTGGGATGAGCAGTTCTTC,CASSSRGRTWDEQFF
-,TRBV5-6,TRBJ2-4,-,TGTGCCAGCAGCTTGGCCGGGGTCCAAAACATTCAGTACTTC,CASSLAGVQNIQYF
TRBD1,TRBV28,TRBJ2-7,few,TGTGCCAGCAGCCCGCCTTGGGACAGAAATACCTACGAGCAGTACTTC,CASSPPWDRNTYEQYF
-,TRBV4-1,TRBJ2-7,-,TGCGCCAGCAGCCAAGAGGCAGGTTATGTTCTGGACTTC,CASSQEAGYVLDF
TRBD2,TRBV28,TRBJ2-5,-,TGTGCCAGCAGTTCGGCGGGAGAGGGGGAGACCCAGTACTTC,CASSSAGEGETQYF
-,TRBV27,TRBJ1-6,-,TGTGCCAGCAGTTTAAAGAGGACAGCCAGGACTTATAATTCACCCCTCCACTTT,CASSLKRTARTYNSPLHF
TRBD1,TRBV6-5,TRBJ2-7,-,TGTGCCAGCAGGCCGGACAGGGATGCTTCCTACGAGCAGTACTTC,CASRPDRDASYEQYF
-,TRBV4-3,TRBJ1-4,-,TGCGCCAGCAGCCAAGTTGAGGAGAAACTGTTTTTT,CASSQVEEKLFF
TRBD2,TRBV7-2,TRBJ2-5,few,TGTGCCAGCAGCTTCGGGGGGAGCAAAGAGACCCAGTACTTC,CASSFGGSKETQYF
TRBD1,TRBV29-1,TRBJ2-7,once,TGCAGCGCCCTTGGAGGGGACAGGGTAGTACCCGAGCAGTACTTC,CSALGGDRVVPEQYF
TRBD2,TRBV4-2,TRBJ2-5,-,TGTGCCAGCAGCCAAGATGGGGTGGGCGGGAGCCCGCGGGAGACCCAGTACTTC,CASSQDGVGGSPRETQYF
TRBD1,TRBV12-3/TRBV12-4,TRBJ2-4,once,TGTGCCAGCAGTCTCGACAGGGGCAACATTCAGTACTTC,CASSLDRGNIQYF
-,TRBV27,TRBJ2-3,few,TGTGCCAGCAGTTTATCCGGAGATACGCAGTATTTT,CASSLSGDTQYF
-,TRBV6-2/TRBV6-3,TRBJ1-2,once,TGTGCCAGCAGTCCGACAGGCCTGTGGGGCTACACCTTC,CASSPTGLWGYTF
-,TRBV4-1,TRBJ1-5,-,TGCGCCAGCAGCCAAGACAAGGAGGCCAGAGCGGTCCGGCATTTT,CASSQDKEARAVRHF
-,TRBV2,TRBJ1-4,-,TGTGCCAGCAGTGTTCGGGGGGCTTTGGAAAAACTGTTTTTT,CASSVRGALEKLFF
-,TRBV11-2,TRBJ2-5,-,TGTGCCAGCAGCTTAGGGGGGAACAGGGAAGAGACCCAGTACTTC,CASSLGGNREETQYF
TRBD1,TRBV5-8,TRBJ2-6,-,TGTGCCAGCAGCTGGGGGACAGGGCGGGGCTCTGGGGCCAACGTCCTGACTTTC,CASSWGTGRGSGANVLTF
-,TRBV24-1,TRBJ2-2,-,TGTGCCACCAGTGGCCAAGGAGCCACCGGGGAGCTGTTTTTT,CATSGQGATGELFF
TRBD1,TRBV28,TRBJ1-5,-,TGTGCCGGCATGGGGGGACAGGCCAATCAGCCCCAGCATTTT,CAGMGGQANQPQHF
-,TRBV7-2,TRBJ1-1,-,TGTGCCAGCAGCAAAGGCGGGACCATTTTAAGCTTGAACACTGAAGCTTTCTTT,CASSKGGTILSLNTEAFF
TRBD2,TRBV29-1,TRBJ2-2,once,TGCAGCGGCTCCCTAGCGGGAGTGACCGGGGAGCTGTTTTTT,CSGSLAGVTGELFF
-,TRBV10-3,TRBJ1-5,-,TGTGCCATCAGTGAGGGACAGCTTAATCAGCCCCAGCATTTT,CAISEGQLNQPQHF
-,TRBV6-4,TRBJ2-3,-,TGTGCCAGCAGTGACTCGAGGGCAGGGGCAGATACGCAGTATTTT,CASSDSRAGADTQYF
TRBD1,TRBV24-1,TRBJ2-1,once,TGTGCCACCAGTGATTCGGGACAGGGACGCGAGCAGTTCTTC,CATSDSGQGREQFF
TRBD1,TRBV7-2,TRBJ1-3,-,TGTGCCAGCAGCCCGGCAGGGGGCCCTGGAAACACCATATATTTT,CASSPAGGPGNTIYF
-,TRBV19,TRBJ1-6,few,TGTGCCAGTAGTCCGGAAACAGGGAGCTCCTATAATTCACCCCTCCACTTT,CASSPETGSSYNSPLHF
-,TRBV10-3,TRBJ1-2,-,TGTGCCATCAGTGGAGGGATTCTTTATGGCTACACCTTC,CAISGGILYGYTF
-,TRBV7-2,TRBJ1-1,-,TGTGCCAGCAGCCAGACTACTGAAGCTTTCTTT,CASSQTTEAFF
-,TRBV19,TRBJ1-5,-,TGTGCCAGTAGTATAGATCGCAGTCACAATCAGCCCCAGCATTTT,CASSIDRSHNQPQHF
TRBD1,TRBV25-1,TRBJ1-6,-,TGTGCCAGCAGTGAATACAGGGGGCGGAATAATTCACCCCTCCACTTT,CASSEYRGRNNSPLHF
TRBD1,TRBV7-9,TRBJ2-3,-,TGTGCCAGCAGCTTAGTTCGAGGGGGCTTAGACGGCACAGATACGCAGTATTTT,CASSLVRGGLDGTDTQYF
-,TRBV7-6,TRBJ2-3,few,TGTGCCAGCAGCTCCCAGATAGCGCCTACAGATACGCAGTATTTT,CASSSQIAPTDTQYF
TRBD1,TRBV12-3/TRBV12-4,TRBJ2-5,-,TGTGCCAGCAGAACAGGGGGCCAAGAGACCCAGTACTTC,CASRTGGQETQYF
-,TRBV7-9,TRBJ2-2,-,TGTGCCAGCAGCTTAGGTTTAAACACCGGGGAGCTGTTTTTT,CASSLGLNTGELFF
TRBD2,TRBV4-1,TRBJ2-7,-,TGCGCCAGCAGCTCCGGGACTAGACGCTACGAGCAGTACTTC,CASSSGTRRYEQYF
-,TRBV20-1,TRBJ1-6,-,TGCAGTGCTAGTGGCCCTCTTTCGGGGTTTAATTCACCCCTCCACTTT,CSASGPLSGFNSPLHF
TRBD1,TRBV5-1,TRBJ1-4,-,TGCGCCAGCAGCTTGGGTGGGACAGCTAATGAAAAACTGTTTTTT,CASSLGGTANEKLFF
-,TRBV28,TRBJ2-5,many,TGTGCCAGCAGTTTGGGGGGGGCGAGGGAGACCCAGTACTTC,CASSLGGARETQYF
-,TRBV7-9,TRBJ2-1,-,TGTGCCAGCAGCTTAGATAGCCTAGCCGGGTGGCAAAATGAGCAGTTCTTC,CASSLDSLAGWQNEQFF
TRBD2,TRBV7-3,TRBJ2-3,-,TGTGCCAGCAGCGGGAGCGGGGCATACACAGATACGCAGTATTTT,CASSGSGAYTDTQYF
TRBD2,TRBV27,TRBJ2-3,-,TGTGCCACCGCAGCGGGGTGGGGCACAGATACGCAGTATTTT,CATAAGWGTDTQYF
-,TRBV3-1/TRBV3-2,TRBJ1-4,-,TGTGCCAGCAGCCAAGATCTTGGGGGCGGTAATGAAAAACTGTTTTTT,CASSQDLGGGNEKLFF
TRBD1,TRBV24-1,TRBJ1-1,-,TGTGCCACCAGTACAACAGGGGGCGGGGACACTGAAGCTTTCTTT,CATSTTGGGDTEAFF
-,TRBV27,TRBJ2-7,once,TGTGCCAGCAGTTTACCCGGTCCTTCCTACGAGCAGTACTTC,CASSLPGPSYEQYF